These T cell receptor beta chains were read from a single sample in a study of blood T cell repertoires in COVID-19. Libraries were prepared by immunoSEQ multiplex PCR; TCRdb keeps only in-frame clonotypes and omits some of them. The table includes about 6,600 clones, roughly nine tenths detected once. Input material: peripheral blood. The receptors were sampled from an elderly man with active COVID-19. The CDR3 runs from the conserved cysteine through the conserved F or W. D genes are given only for firm matches. Part of the rows lack a size; the others show once, few, many or a class for expanded clones.

j_call d_call v_call clone_size cdr3_aa cdr3_nt
TRBJ2-7 - TRBV4-2 - CASSQELGGVYEQYF TGTGCCAGCAGCCAAGAGTTGGGCGGGGTTTACGAGCAGTACTTC
TRBJ1-2 - TRBV28 - CASSLGLGSYGYTF TGTGCCAGCAGTTTGGGACTAGGGAGCTATGGCTACACCTTC
TRBJ1-6 TRBD1 TRBV19 - CASSNHATGVKNSPLHF TGTGCCAGTAGTAACCACGCGACAGGGGTAAAAAATTCACCCCTCCACTTT
TRBJ2-3 TRBD1 TRBV27 once CASSLSSGTGEHF TGTGCCAGCAGTTTATCTTCCGGGACAGGGGAACATTTT
TRBJ2-2 - TRBV19 once CASSMFAEAGELFF TGTGCCAGTAGTATGTTTGCAGAGGCCGGGGAGCTGTTTTTT
TRBJ2-7 - TRBV14 - CASSLPGWLYEQYF TGTGCCAGCAGCCTACCCGGGTGGCTCTACGAGCAGTACTTC
TRBJ2-2 - TRBV18 - CASSPPSGLNTGELFF TGTGCCAGCTCACCACCGTCCGGACTGAACACCGGGGAGCTGTTTTTT
TRBJ1-3 TRBD1 TRBV28 - CASSTRQGGNTIYF TGTGCCAGCAGTACAAGACAGGGAGGAAACACCATATATTTT
TRBJ2-3 - TRBV6-4 - CASSGAGARTDTQYF TGTGCCAGCAGTGGGGCAGGGGCGCGCACAGATACGCAGTATTTT
TRBJ2-1 - TRBV23-1 - CASSQNGDYKYNEQFF TGCGCCAGCAGTCAAAATGGCGACTACAAGTACAATGAGCAGTTCTTC
TRBJ2-5 TRBD2 TRBV18 - CASSPVVPSGRIPETQYF TGTGCCAGCTCACCAGTAGTTCCGAGCGGGAGGATCCCAGAGACCCAGTACTTC
TRBJ1-5 - TRBV5-1 - CDDRGSSYSNQPQHF TGCGACGACCGGGGATCTTCCTATAGCAATCAGCCCCAGCATTTT
TRBJ2-7 - TRBV11-2 - CASSLESGTGRYEQYF TGTGCCAGCAGCTTAGAAAGCGGGACAGGCCGATACGAGCAGTACTTC
TRBJ1-1 - TRBV28 - CASRTLGGRGNTEAFF TGTGCCAGCAGGACATTGGGCGGGAGAGGGAACACTGAAGCTTTCTTT
TRBJ1-1 - TRBV5-1 - CASSLETGSNTEAFF TGCGCCAGCAGCTTGGAGACAGGCTCGAACACTGAAGCTTTCTTT
TRBJ2-1 - TRBV3-1/TRBV3-2 - CASSRVTPFHSDNEQFF TGTGCCAGCAGCAGAGTCACTCCCTTCCATTCCGACAATGAGCAGTTCTTC
TRBJ2-2 TRBD1 TRBV3-1/TRBV3-2 once CASSRWTGEGTGELFF TGTGCCAGCAGCCGCTGGACAGGGGAAGGGACCGGGGAGCTGTTTTTT
TRBJ2-7 TRBD1 TRBV10-3 - CAISGTDSSYEQYF TGTGCCATCAGCGGGACAGACTCCTCCTACGAGCAGTACTTC
TRBJ2-2 - TRBV7-6 - CASSAGAGELFF TGTGCCAGCAGCGCAGGGGCCGGGGAGCTGTTTTTT
TRBJ1-1 - TRBV6-1 once CASSEAWGGNTEAFF TGTGCCAGCAGTGAAGCGTGGGGGGGGAACACTGAAGCTTTCTTT
TRBJ2-3 TRBD2 TRBV9 - CASSVFGLAATDTQYF TGTGCCAGCAGCGTATTCGGGCTAGCGGCTACAGATACGCAGTATTTT
TRBJ2-3 TRBD2 TRBV7-9 once CASSLGAGAGTDTQYF TGTGCCAGCAGCTTAGGTGCGGGAGCGGGCACAGATACGCAGTATTTT
TRBJ1-2 TRBD1 TRBV27 - CASSPRQGRVYGYTF TGTGCCAGCAGTCCACGACAGGGGCGGGTCTATGGCTACACCTTC
TRBJ2-3 TRBD2 TRBV4-2 - CASSQVAGGRHTQYF TGTGCCAGCAGCCAAGTCGCGGGAGGGCGACATACGCAGTATTTT
TRBJ2-1 - TRBV27 few CASSLSYTREQFF TGTGCCAGCAGTTTATCGTACACCCGCGAGCAGTTCTTC
TRBJ2-2 - TRBV5-4 - CASSFPPNTGELFF TGTGCCAGCAGCTTTCCTCCGAACACCGGGGAGCTGTTTTTT
TRBJ2-4 - TRBV28 - CASSFTGAKNIQYF TGTGCCAGCAGTTTTACTGGAGCCAAAAACATTCAGTACTTC
TRBJ1-5 TRBD1 TRBV10-3 - CAISGDRGTQPQHF TGTGCCATCAGTGGGGACAGGGGGACTCAGCCCCAGCATTTT
TRBJ2-3 - TRBV28 - CASLGDTQYF TGTGCCAGCCTCGGAGATACGCAGTATTTT
TRBJ1-3 - TRBV7-9 - CASSVPGHGSGNTIYF TGTGCCAGCAGCGTCCCGGGACATGGCTCTGGAAACACCATATATTTT
TRBJ2-1 TRBD2 TRBV30 - CAWSRSGSEYNEQFF TGTGCCTGGAGCCGTAGCGGGAGCGAGTACAATGAGCAGTTCTTC
TRBJ1-2 TRBD1 TRBV27 once CASRLNLDRRYGYTF TGTGCCAGCCGCCTCAATCTGGACAGGCGCTATGGCTACACCTTC
TRBJ1-2 - TRBV7-8 - CASSGSTGVNYGYTF TGTGCCAGCAGCGGATCGACAGGTGTTAACTATGGCTACACCTTC
TRBJ1-2 - TRBV7-3 few CASSPSGAGWGYTF TGTGCCAGCAGCCCATCTGGGGCAGGCTGGGGCTACACCTTC
TRBJ2-7 TRBD1 TRBV7-3 - CASRTGTGYEQYF TGTGCCAGCAGAACCGGGACAGGCTACGAGCAGTACTTC
TRBJ2-7 - TRBV6-6 - CASSLYAGRTGNYEQYF TGTGCCAGCAGTCTATACGCCGGGCGCACAGGGAACTACGAGCAGTACTTC
TRBJ2-7 TRBD2 TRBV6-6 - CASSSGLAGTYEQYF TGTGCCAGCAGCTCCGGACTAGCGGGGACCTACGAGCAGTACTTC
TRBJ2-7 TRBD1 TRBV6-5 - CASSDRGSFSYEQYF TGTGCCAGCAGCGACAGGGGGTCCTTCTCCTACGAGCAGTACTTC
TRBJ2-7 - TRBV6-2/TRBV6-3 - CASSRLGGGYEQYF TGTGCCAGCAGTCGACTAGGTGGAGGCTACGAGCAGTACTTC
TRBJ2-1 TRBD2 TRBV18 - CASSPPAGGPVVEQFF TGTGCCAGCTCACCACCAGCGGGAGGGCCGGTTGTTGAGCAGTTCTTC
TRBJ2-1 - TRBV5-1 - CASSLARRAEQFF TGCGCCAGCAGCTTGGCCAGGCGAGCTGAGCAGTTCTTC
TRBJ1-3 - TRBV25-1 - CASSEPGGNTIYF TGTGCCAGCAGTGAACCAGGGGGAAACACCATATATTTT
TRBJ2-1 TRBD2 TRBV18 - CASSPGTSGIEQFF TGTGCCAGCTCACCAGGGACTAGCGGAATTGAGCAGTTCTTC
TRBJ2-1 TRBD2 TRBV4-1 few CASTHRLAGVLNNEQFF TGCGCCAGCACCCACCGGCTAGCGGGAGTTCTGAACAATGAGCAGTTCTTC
TRBJ1-5 - TRBV6-6 - CASMVQINQPQHF TGTGCCAGCATGGTTCAGATCAATCAGCCCCAGCATTTT
TRBJ2-3 - TRBV29-1 - CSVRGGLSTDTQYF TGCAGCGTCCGTGGGGGACTTAGCACAGATACGCAGTATTTT
TRBJ1-5 TRBD1 TRBV5-1 - CASSQGVAQPQHF TGCGCCAGCAGCCAGGGGGTTGCTCAGCCCCAGCATTTT
TRBJ2-3 TRBD2 TRBV28 - CASRLAEPTDTQYF TGTGCCAGCAGACTAGCGGAGCCCACAGATACGCAGTATTTT
TRBJ2-4 TRBD2 TRBV27 once CASSRIPGLAGKNIQYF TGTGCCAGCAGTCGGATTCCGGGACTAGCGGGAAAAAACATTCAGTACTTC
TRBJ2-2 - TRBV24-1 - CATSDFGSPTGELFF TGTGCCACCAGTGATTTTGGCAGTCCTACCGGGGAGCTGTTTTTT
TRBJ2-7 - TRBV29-1 once CSVDAGGNYEQYF TGCAGCGTTGACGCAGGGGGGAACTACGAGCAGTACTTC
TRBJ2-3 - TRBV6-5 - CASSLSTASTDTQYF TGTGCCAGCAGTTTATCGACAGCAAGCACAGATACGCAGTATTTT
TRBJ2-1 - TRBV19 once CASSPDSYNEQFF TGTGCCAGTTCCCCGGACAGCTACAATGAGCAGTTCTTC
TRBJ1-3 - TRBV5-4 - CASSLVGAGNTIYF TGTGCCAGCAGCTTGGTAGGGGCTGGAAACACCATATATTTT
TRBJ2-3 - TRBV7-2 - CASTRDIYTQYF TGTGCCAGCACCCGGGACATCTATACGCAGTATTTT
TRBJ2-7 - TRBV23-1 - CASSPGAGFSYEQYF TGCGCCAGCAGCCCCGGCGCGGGGTTCTCCTACGAGCAGTACTTC
TRBJ2-5 - TRBV24-1 - CATSDSKRSQTQYF TGTGCCACCAGTGATTCTAAGCGCAGCCAGACCCAGTACTTC
TRBJ2-5 - TRBV18 few CASSPNSQETQYF TGTGCCAGCTCACCGAACTCCCAAGAGACCCAGTACTTC
TRBJ2-1 TRBD2 TRBV6-2/TRBV6-3 once CASSYPPGLAGTLGNEQFF TGTGCCAGCAGTTACCCGCCGGGACTAGCGGGCACTTTAGGCAATGAGCAGTTCTTC
TRBJ2-1 - TRBV5-4 - CASSLDSGGNEQFF TGTGCCAGCAGCTTGGACTCAGGGGGGAATGAGCAGTTCTTC